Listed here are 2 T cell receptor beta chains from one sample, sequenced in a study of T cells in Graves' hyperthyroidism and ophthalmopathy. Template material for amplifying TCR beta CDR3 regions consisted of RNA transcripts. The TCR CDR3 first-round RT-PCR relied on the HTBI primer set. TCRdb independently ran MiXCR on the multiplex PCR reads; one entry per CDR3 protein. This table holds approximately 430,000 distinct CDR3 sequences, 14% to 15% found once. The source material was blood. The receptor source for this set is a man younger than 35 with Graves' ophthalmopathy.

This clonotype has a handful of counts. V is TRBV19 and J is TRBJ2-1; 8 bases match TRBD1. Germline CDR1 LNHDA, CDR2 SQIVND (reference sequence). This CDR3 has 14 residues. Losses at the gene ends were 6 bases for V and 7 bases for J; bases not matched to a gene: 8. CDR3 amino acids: CASSLTGGKNEQFF. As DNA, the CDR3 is TGTGCCAGTAGCCTCACAGGGGGTAAAAATGAGCAGTTCTTC. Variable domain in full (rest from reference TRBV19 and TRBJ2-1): DGGITQSPKYLFRKEGQNVTLSCEQNLNHDAMYWYRQDPGQGLRLIYYSQIVNDFQKGDIAEGYSVSREKKESFPLTVTSAQKNPTAFYLCASSLTGGKNEQFFGPGTRLTVL.

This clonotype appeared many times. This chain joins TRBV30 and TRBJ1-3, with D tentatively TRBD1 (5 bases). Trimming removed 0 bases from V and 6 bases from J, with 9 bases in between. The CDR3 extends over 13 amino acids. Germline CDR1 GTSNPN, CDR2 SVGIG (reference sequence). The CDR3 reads CAWSVPGANTIYF. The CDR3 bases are TGTGCCTGGAGTGTACCCGGGGCAAACACCATATATTTT.